A selection of T cell receptor beta chains follows, all from one sample in a study of beta chain features in type 1 diabetes. The repertoire was sequenced with immunoSEQ multiplex PCR; TCRdb's copy has only in-frame clones and lacks some. The sample consists of hundreds of thousands of clones, around 28% of them appearing once. Source material: naive CD4+ T cells from blood. The receptors here all came from a man between 18 and 29 years old in good health. Each CDR3 is given with its conserved first and last residue. D genes are given only for firm matches. Clone size, where shown, is once, few, many, or a class for clones that have expanded.

D gene	J gene	clone size	V gene	CDR3 protein	CDR3 DNA
-	TRBJ2-7	-	TRBV2	CASRPDTYEQYF	TGTGCCAGCCGGCCTGACACCTACGAGCAGTACTTC
-	TRBJ2-3	few	TRBV29-1	CSVEQDTDTQYF	TGCAGCGTTGAACAGGACACAGATACGCAGTATTTT
TRBD2	TRBJ2-1	-	TRBV29-1	CSVEQLAGIHEQFF	TGCAGCGTTGAACAACTAGCGGGAATACATGAGCAGTTCTTC
-	TRBJ2-1	-	TRBV7-2	CASSFFDEQFF	TGTGCCAGCAGCTTTTTCGATGAGCAGTTCTTC
TRBD2	TRBJ2-7	-	TRBV6-6	CASSQREGGYEQYF	TGTGCCAGCAGTCAGCGGGAGGGCGGCTACGAGCAGTACTTC
-	TRBJ2-1	-	TRBV7-9	CASSSIGGKDWNEQFF	TGTGCCAGCAGCTCAATTGGGGGTAAGGACTGGAATGAGCAGTTCTTC
TRBD2	TRBJ2-2	-	TRBV4-2	CASSRSLAGGELFF	TGTGCCAGCAGCCGATCTCTAGCGGGCGGGGAGCTGTTTTTT
TRBD1	TRBJ2-7	few	TRBV28	CASRLTGYEQYF	TGTGCCAGCAGACTGACAGGGTACGAGCAGTACTTC
-	TRBJ2-3	-	TRBV7-2	CASSFMGSTDTQYF	TGTGCCAGCAGCTTTATGGGTAGCACAGATACGCAGTATTTT
-	TRBJ1-2	-	TRBV15	CATGQSSFYGYTF	TGTGCCACCGGACAGAGCTCTTTCTATGGCTACACCTTC
TRBD1	TRBJ2-7	-	TRBV5-1	CASSTGQAREQYF	TGCGCCAGCAGCACGGGACAGGCCCGCGAGCAGTACTTC
-	TRBJ2-2	-	TRBV7-9	CASSLRGPANTGELFF	TGTGCCAGCAGCTTACGCGGCCCCGCGAACACCGGGGAGCTGTTTTTT
-	TRBJ2-7	few	TRBV10-3	CAISESNQDYEQYF	TGTGCCATCAGTGAGTCGAACCAGGACTACGAGCAGTACTTC
-	TRBJ2-7	few	TRBV15	CATSRDSGSRVIYEQYF	TGTGCCACCAGCAGAGATTCAGGCTCCAGGGTTATCTACGAGCAGTACTTC
-	TRBJ1-2	-	TRBV20-1	CSAPRGYTF	TGCAGTGCTCCCCGTGGCTACACCTTC
-	TRBJ2-7	-	TRBV13	CASSSDGPYEQYF	TGTGCCAGCAGCTCCGACGGGCCCTACGAGCAGTACTTC
TRBD2	TRBJ2-1	-	TRBV25-1	CASSPSGGSYNEQFF	TGTGCCAGCAGTCCCTCGGGGGGCTCCTACAATGAGCAGTTCTTC
TRBD1	TRBJ2-7	-	TRBV18	CASSGQAQTSYEQYF	TGTGCCAGCTCAGGACAGGCCCAAACCTCCTACGAGCAGTACTTC
-	TRBJ2-7	-	TRBV14	CASSHGRAPFYEQYF	TGTGCCAGCAGCCACGGCCGAGCTCCTTTCTACGAGCAGTACTTC
TRBD1	TRBJ2-4	-	TRBV5-4	CASSLRTGGGNIQYF	TGTGCCAGCAGCCTCCGGACAGGGGGCGGAAACATTCAGTACTTC
-	TRBJ2-7	-	TRBV5-4	CASSFSGRYEQYF	TGTGCCAGCAGCTTTAGTGGCCGCTACGAGCAGTACTTC
-	TRBJ2-7	few	TRBV30	CAWSSEGSYEQYF	TGTGCCTGGAGTTCTGAGGGGTCCTACGAGCAGTACTTC
TRBD1	TRBJ1-4	-	TRBV2	CASAEGQSNEKLFF	TGTGCCAGTGCCGAGGGACAGAGTAATGAAAAACTGTTTTTT
-	TRBJ1-2	-	TRBV4-1	CASSQDAWRAYYGYTF	TGCGCCAGCAGCCAAGATGCGTGGAGGGCTTACTATGGCTACACCTTC
TRBD1	TRBJ2-2	-	TRBV30	CAWKGQMNTGELFF	TGTGCCTGGAAGGGACAGATGAACACCGGGGAGCTGTTTTTT
-	TRBJ2-1	-	TRBV5-4	CASRLEVEGAYNEQFF	TGTGCCAGCAGACTAGAGGTGGAGGGCGCGTACAATGAGCAGTTCTTC
TRBD2	TRBJ2-7	-	TRBV7-2	CASSPGLAGLEQYF	TGTGCCAGCAGCCCGGGACTAGCGGGACTCGAGCAGTACTTC
-	TRBJ2-7	-	TRBV28	CASSLPENYEQYF	TGTGCCAGCAGTTTACCGGAAAACTACGAGCAGTACTTC
-	TRBJ2-3	-	TRBV29-1	CSVENPRTDTQYF	TGCAGCGTTGAGAACCCCCGCACAGATACGCAGTATTTT
TRBD2	TRBJ2-2	-	TRBV30	CAWKIWSGRWDGELFF	TGTGCCTGGAAGATATGGAGCGGGAGATGGGACGGGGAGCTGTTTTTT
TRBD2	TRBJ2-1	-	TRBV4-3	CASSRAKVSGAFYNEQFF	TGCGCCAGCAGCCGGGCGAAGGTTAGCGGGGCATTCTACAATGAGCAGTTCTTC
-	TRBJ2-3	few	TRBV5-4	CASSPSQTSTDTQYF	TGTGCCAGCAGCCCCTCCCAGACTAGCACAGATACGCAGTATTTT
-	TRBJ1-2	-	TRBV28	CASLTGHLYGYTF	TGTGCCAGTTTGACAGGCCACCTCTATGGCTACACCTTC
TRBD1	TRBJ2-5	few	TRBV5-1	CASSLTGGTETQYF	TGCGCCAGCAGCTTGACAGGGGGAACGGAGACCCAGTACTTC
-	TRBJ2-4	-	TRBV20-1	CSARDLPIQYF	TGCAGTGCTAGAGACCTACCCATTCAGTACTTC
-	TRBJ1-2	-	TRBV25-1	CASRREGFNYGYTF	TGTGCCAGCAGGAGGGAAGGATTTAACTATGGCTACACCTTC
-	TRBJ2-7	-	TRBV30	CAWSDRSSYEQYF	TGTGCCTGGAGTGACAGAAGCTCCTACGAGCAGTACTTC
TRBD1	TRBJ2-5	-	TRBV27	CASSFLGQVEETQYF	TGTGCCAGCAGTTTCCTGGGACAGGTGGAAGAGACCCAGTACTTC
-	TRBJ2-2	few	TRBV7-9	CTGSPEGGELFF	TGTACCGGGTCCCCAGAAGGAGGGGAGCTGTTTTTT
-	TRBJ2-7	few	TRBV4-1	CASSQATSSNEQYF	TGCGCCAGCAGCCAAGCAACTAGCTCGAACGAGCAGTACTTC
-	TRBJ1-1	-	TRBV9	CASSVSLNTEAFF	TGTGCCAGCAGCGTTTCACTGAACACTGAAGCTTTCTTT
-	TRBJ1-5	few	TRBV29-1	CSVVVRGYSNQPQHF	TGCAGCGTTGTAGTACGGGGATATAGCAATCAGCCCCAGCATTTT
-	TRBJ2-5	-	TRBV7-2	CASSPGLQETQYF	TGTGCCAGCAGCCCTGGACTGCAAGAGACCCAGTACTTC
-	TRBJ1-4	-	TRBV6-6	CASSRGGLEKLFF	TGTGCCAGCAGTCGAGGGGGATTAGAAAAACTGTTTTTT
TRBD2	TRBJ2-5	-	TRBV18	CASSALGLAGVETQYF	TGTGCCAGCTCCGCGCTCGGACTAGCGGGAGTGGAGACCCAGTACTTC
-	TRBJ2-1	-	TRBV15	CATSSLAGASLNEQFF	TGTGCCACCAGCAGTCTGGCTGGGGCCTCTCTCAATGAGCAGTTCTTC
TRBD2	TRBJ2-3	few	TRBV30	CAWTGLAGGTDTQYF	TGTGCCTGGACCGGACTAGCGGGAGGAACAGATACGCAGTATTTT
TRBD1	TRBJ1-2	few	TRBV30	CAWGQGAGGYTF	TGTGCCTGGGGACAGGGGGCTGGCGGCTACACCTTC
-	TRBJ1-4	-	TRBV30	CAWSRGQILGEKLFF	TGTGCCTGGAGTAGGGGACAAATTCTAGGTGAAAAACTGTTTTTT
TRBD2	TRBJ2-2	-	TRBV9	CASSVMGLANTGELFF	TGTGCCAGCAGCGTAATGGGACTAGCGAACACCGGGGAGCTGTTTTTT
TRBD1	TRBJ1-5	few	TRBV9	CASSPGTGAYSNQPQHF	TGTGCCAGCAGCCCTGGGACAGGGGCTTATAGCAATCAGCCCCAGCATTTT
-	TRBJ1-1	-	TRBV29-1	CSVEGRAANTEAFF	TGCAGCGTTGAGGGTAGGGCAGCAAACACTGAAGCTTTCTTT
-	TRBJ1-4	few	TRBV16	CASSLPGRARFEKLFF	TGTGCCAGCAGCCTACCAGGGAGGGCCCGGTTTGAAAAACTGTTTTTT
-	TRBJ2-7	-	TRBV12-5	CASGFPFAYEQYF	TGTGCTAGTGGTTTTCCCTTTGCCTACGAGCAGTACTTC
-	TRBJ2-1	few	TRBV7-2	CASSLVVAGQNEQFF	TGTGCCAGCAGCTTAGTGGTAGCGGGACAGAATGAGCAGTTCTTC
TRBD2	TRBJ2-5	-	TRBV7-6	CASSGRLARTGETQYF	TGTGCCAGCAGCGGACGACTAGCGAGGACGGGAGAGACCCAGTACTTC
-	TRBJ2-7	-	TRBV2	CASTPAMPRDEQYF	TGTGCCAGCACCCCAGCGATGCCCCGGGACGAGCAGTACTTC
TRBD2	TRBJ2-1	-	TRBV14	CASSQDRGLAGGNEQFF	TGTGCCAGCAGCCAAGATCGCGGACTAGCGGGAGGTAATGAGCAGTTCTTC
-	TRBJ2-7	-	TRBV25-1	CASSNTGYEQYF	TGTGCCAGCAGCAACACAGGGTATGAGCAGTACTTC
-	TRBJ2-5	few	TRBV29-1	CSVSRGGAETQYF	TGCAGCGTTAGCAGGGGGGGGGCAGAGACCCAGTACTTC